Listed below are T cell receptor beta chains from one sample, sequenced in a study of blood T cell repertoires in COVID-19. Using immunoSEQ multiplex PCR, the repertoire was profiled, and TCRdb retains in-frame clones only, with some absent. The sample holds 65,000 to 85,000 clones, 86% seen once. The specimen sequenced was peripheral blood. These receptors were taken from a middle-aged man with active COVID-19. Both conserved end residues are part of each CDR3. A D gene is named only where the DNA matches it firmly. Clone size is not always given. Where it is, it says once, few, many or a class for expanded clones.

v_call: TRBV5-4
j_call: TRBJ2-1
d_call: TRBD2
clone_size: -
cdr3_nt: TGTGCCAGCAGGACGGGGACTAGCGGGAGGGGGAATGAGCAGTTCTTC
cdr3_aa: CASRTGTSGRGNEQFF

v_call: TRBV6-1
j_call: TRBJ1-3
d_call: TRBD1
clone_size: few
cdr3_nt: TGTGCCAGCAGTGAAACAGGGGGTTATGGAAACACCATATATTTT
cdr3_aa: CASSETGGYGNTIYF

v_call: TRBV4-1
j_call: TRBJ1-1
d_call: -
clone_size: -
cdr3_nt: TGCGCCAGCAGCCAAGGACAGTATTTCTTT
cdr3_aa: CASSQGQYFF

v_call: TRBV9
j_call: TRBJ2-3
d_call: TRBD2
clone_size: -
cdr3_nt: TGTGCCAGCAGTGTGACTAGCGGGAGGACAGATACGCAGTATTTT
cdr3_aa: CASSVTSGRTDTQYF

v_call: TRBV19
j_call: TRBJ1-1
d_call: -
clone_size: -
cdr3_nt: TGTGCCAGTAGTGTCATGACAGCTAACACTGAAGCTTTCTTT
cdr3_aa: CASSVMTANTEAFF

v_call: TRBV2
j_call: TRBJ2-7
d_call: -
clone_size: many
cdr3_nt: TGTGCCAGCAGAGAGTCCTACGAGCAGTACTTC
cdr3_aa: CASRESYEQYF

v_call: TRBV27
j_call: TRBJ2-2
d_call: -
clone_size: -
cdr3_nt: TGTGCCAGCAGTGCCCACTTGGTCGGGGAGCTGTTTTTT
cdr3_aa: CASSAHLVGELFF

v_call: TRBV5-6
j_call: TRBJ2-5
d_call: -
clone_size: -
cdr3_nt: TGTGCCAGCAGCGGAACGGGACTCGCCGGCGAGACCCAGTACTTC
cdr3_aa: CASSGTGLAGETQYF

v_call: TRBV12-3/TRBV12-4
j_call: TRBJ1-2
d_call: -
clone_size: few
cdr3_nt: TGTGCCAGCAGTTTAGGGCCCTCCTATGGCTACACCTTC
cdr3_aa: CASSLGPSYGYTF

v_call: TRBV6-5
j_call: TRBJ2-5
d_call: -
clone_size: -
cdr3_nt: TGTGCCAGCCGGATCATAGCGACCCAAGAGACCCAGTACTTC
cdr3_aa: CASRIIATQETQYF

v_call: TRBV7-8
j_call: TRBJ1-1
d_call: -
clone_size: -
cdr3_nt: TGTGCCAGCAGTCCACACAGTACGGAAGCTTTCTTT
cdr3_aa: CASSPHSTEAFF

v_call: TRBV5-4
j_call: TRBJ2-7
d_call: TRBD1
clone_size: medium-sized
cdr3_nt: TGTGCCAGCAGCACGACAGGGTCTGAGCAGTACTTC
cdr3_aa: CASSTTGSEQYF

v_call: TRBV7-2
j_call: TRBJ2-5
d_call: TRBD2
clone_size: few
cdr3_nt: TGTGCCAGCAGCCCCGAGCGGGGGGGTTCGGAGACCCAGTACTTC
cdr3_aa: CASSPERGGSETQYF

v_call: TRBV5-6
j_call: TRBJ1-1
d_call: -
clone_size: -
cdr3_nt: TGTGCCAGCAGCGGCCTGGGCCGGGGGGAAGCTTTCTTT
cdr3_aa: CASSGLGRGEAFF

v_call: TRBV5-8
j_call: TRBJ2-5
d_call: TRBD2
clone_size: -
cdr3_nt: TGTGCCAGCAGCTTGATGAGCGGGGGGCAAGAGACCCAGTACTTC
cdr3_aa: CASSLMSGGQETQYF

v_call: TRBV9
j_call: TRBJ1-2
d_call: TRBD1
clone_size: -
cdr3_nt: TGTGCCAGCAGCGTAGTTGGGACAGGGGACTATGGCTACACCTTC
cdr3_aa: CASSVVGTGDYGYTF

v_call: TRBV29-1
j_call: TRBJ2-3
d_call: TRBD1
clone_size: -
cdr3_nt: TGCAGCATCAGGGACAGGGGATCCACAGATACGCAGTATTTT
cdr3_aa: CSIRDRGSTDTQYF

v_call: TRBV6-5
j_call: TRBJ2-1
d_call: -
clone_size: -
cdr3_nt: TGTGCCAGCAGTTACTCCGGGGGAAGCTCCTACAATGAGCAGTTCTTC
cdr3_aa: CASSYSGGSSYNEQFF

v_call: TRBV30
j_call: TRBJ1-1
d_call: -
clone_size: -
cdr3_nt: TGTGCCTGGAGTGAACAGGGAGACACTGAAGCTTTCTTT
cdr3_aa: CAWSEQGDTEAFF

v_call: TRBV5-1
j_call: TRBJ2-3
d_call: -
clone_size: once
cdr3_nt: TGCGCCAGCAGCTTGTATGGCACAGATACGCAGTATTTT
cdr3_aa: CASSLYGTDTQYF

v_call: TRBV5-6
j_call: TRBJ2-7
d_call: -
clone_size: -
cdr3_nt: TGTGCCAGCAGCCTAGTTCAGGGGCCCTGGAGCGAGCAGTACTTC
cdr3_aa: CASSLVQGPWSEQYF

v_call: TRBV19
j_call: TRBJ1-2
d_call: -
clone_size: -
cdr3_nt: TGTGCCAGTAGTATTCTCGCGGTTGAGGGCAGCTATGGCTACACCTTC
cdr3_aa: CASSILAVEGSYGYTF